Here is one T cell receptor (beta chain) with its context. Its antigen is unidentified. These data originate in a study of CD8 T cells in ankylosing spondylitis. Whole-study findings and limits: The study looked at matched synovial fluid samples from ankylosing spondylitis patients. Disease-linked clones were reported to be significantly enriched there.

Quantitative 5'-RACE was performed with molecular barcodes, and it yielded the TCR beta libraries. TCRdb independently ran MiXCR on the 5' RACE reads; one entry per CDR3 protein. This table has around 340,000 distinct CDR3 sequences, approximately 22% appearing once. The CDR3 runs to 17 residues. Germline CDR1 reads SNHLY; CDR2 reads FYNNEI. J gave up 5 bases and V 1 base, and 7 bases lay outside the gene matches. Sequencing was performed on blood, either unsorted or a sorted T cell fraction (not recorded which). This chain uses TRBV2 with TRBJ2-3, with 12 nucleotides matching TRBD2. The origin of this receptor is a male donor with ankylosing spondylitis or in good health (not recorded which). CDR3 sequence (DNA): TGTGCCAGCAGTGAAGTGATAACTAGCGGGGGGTTAGATACGCAGTATTTT. Its translation is CASSEVITSGGLDTQYF.